The clone carrying this T cell receptor beta chain has only a few counts. This entry belongs to a study of Graves' ophthalmopathy and Graves' hyperthyroidism. V dropped 4 bases and J dropped 4 bases, with 14 bases sitting between them. Germline values: CDR1 MDHEN, CDR2 SYDVKM. This CDR3 comprises 14 residues. RNA transcripts were the template, and TCR beta CDR3 regions were amplified from them. An opening RT-PCR round employed HTBI primers and preceded a second-round multiplex PCR. TCRdb redid the calling of the multiplex PCR reads with MiXCR, one entry per CDR3 protein. The sample shows over a million distinct CDR3 sequences, about 36% of them seen only once.

The chain joins TRBV28 to TRBJ2-7; D tentatively reads TRBD1 or TRBD2 (6 bases each). Source material: peripheral blood or thyroid tissue (not recorded which). This TCR was sampled from an adult man with Graves' hyperthyroidism. The CDR3 DNA reads TGTGCCAGCAGTTCGGACAGTGGACTATACGAGCAGTACTTC. This translates into CASSSDSGLYEQYF.